Given below is one T cell receptor (beta chain) in context. There is no known antigen for this receptor. The record has no base qualities; no much larger clone is one base away. V loses 2 bases at its end and J loses 0 bases; junction bases beyond the gene matches: 4. The CDR3 sequence holds 15 residues, the cysteine and phenylalanine included. Only the CDR3 DNA stays, 45 bases, in frame from base 1. CDR1 and CDR2 (MNHEY, SVGAGI) derive from the germline V gene. The data were obtained in a study of human T cells and chemical hapten exposure (dated by TCRdb to about 2021). As for the study more broadly: For sensitization, 2% DPC in acetone was applied to a 2 cm by 2 cm area of upper inner arm skin. Throughout the study period of around 24 weeks, patients also received therapeutic DPC doses to the scalp every week. Patch testing on the upper back used Finn chambers containing 0.01% DPC, with scoring done after 6 days according to International Contact Dermatitis Research Group standards. Alopecia areata with under or over 50% scalp involvement, alopecia totalis and alopecia universalis were represented in the patient cohort, which was mostly female. The libraries were sequenced as a pool, and the TCR yield per sample differed mostly because of small variations in library volumes within the pool. In alopecia patients, the study followed how the peripheral blood TCR repertoire changed in vivo over primary and secondary sensitization to diphenylcyclopropenone (DPC), a hapten. Patient blood was sampled pre-sensitization (week 0) and at 2, 6 and about 24 weeks after DPC sensitization. Blood for TCR sequencing was provided by twenty-nine alopecia patients at one to four time points (pre-sensitization, 2, 6 and 24 weeks). For every blood RNA sample, sequencing covered both the TCR alpha and TCR beta chains.

What this sample's time point label stands for: pre-sensitization, week 0. The sample's treatment or condition, from its label and the paper: therapeutic diphenylcyclopropenone sensitization with weekly scalp DPC. Total RNA was extracted from unfractionated whole blood collected in Tempus Blood RNA tubes. At each patch-test visit, blood was drawn before the patch test was applied. Eligible patients were aged 18 to 70, diagnosed with alopecia, deemed suitable for DPC therapy, and excluded if pregnant. Study-level results and caveats: The number of TCRs above 1 in 1000 frequency did not change with DPC sensitization; there was no evidence of global repertoire structure alterations. After repeated subsampling, the strength of the expansion versus patch-test correlation and the threshold at which it became significant changed. Because all patients had alopecia, a presumed autoimmune disease, the immune response of the patients might differ from that of healthy individuals. A positive correlation was found between the number of PT1 expanded TCRs and patch test score, with significance reached at thresholds 8, 16 and 32 but not 4. Compared with pre-sensitization or healthy control sets, expanded TCRs formed significantly more large CDR3 similarity clusters, which is consistent with antigen-driven responses.

To prepare the library, RACE was applied. The sequencer was a NextSeq 500. During library preparation, unique molecular identifiers were attached to individual cDNA molecules so that TCRs could be counted quantitatively and reproducibly. Per the source publication's procedure: The median number of TCRs per sample was some 100,000, ranging from roughly 23,224 to 700,000. The Decombinator software suite was used to annotate V, J and CDR3 in the TCR reads. To make PS versus PT1 abundance plots, every sample was subsampled to the same number of TCRs (28,000). TCRs were defined as expanded if absent before sensitization and observed at least eight times at the 2-week time point. TCRdb ran its own pipeline on the public reads, namely fastp trimming at Q25 and MiXCR clone calling, and kept in-frame beta chains. Each CDR3 protein appears once, grouped with its most common genes and DNA. The V and J calls come from TCRdb's annotation, not from the publication. This sample gives roughly 56,000 distinct CDR3 sequences in total; approximately 9.5% of them show up just once. Of the sample, around a tenth is held by the ten largest clones.

The sequenced sample was whole blood, obtained in connection with sensitization to the hapten diphenylcyclopropenone (DPC). The chain joins TRBV6-5 to TRBJ2-7, and TRBD1 aligns with 7 junction nucleotides. This clonotype was obtained from a woman aged 30 to 39 with alopecia areata. Some clones in this sample may be carry-over from other donors' samples. This receptor carries the CDR3 CASSYGGQSSYEQYF. The DNA reads TGTGCCAGCAGTTACGGGGGACAGAGCTCCTACGAGCAGTACTTC.